These T cell receptor beta chains were read from a single sample in a study of Graves' ophthalmopathy and Graves' hyperthyroidism. Each CDR3 protein is one row after TCRdb ran MiXCR on the multiplex PCR reads. The sample holds hundreds of thousands of distinct CDR3 sequences; around 40% are singletons and the top ten take approximately 46%. Material for sequencing was peripheral blood. These TCRs come from an adult man with Graves' ophthalmopathy. The CDR3 runs from the conserved cysteine through the conserved F or W. Each record gives: J gene, D gene, clone size, V gene, CDR3 protein, CDR3 DNA. D genes are given only for firm matches. The listing skips clone size in some rows; elsewhere it reads once, few, many or a size class.

TRBJ1-5	-	few	TRBV19	CASSKGGTFNQPQHF	TGTGCCAGTAGTAAGGGGGGTACTTTCAATCAGCCCCAGCATTTT
TRBJ1-1	-	few	TRBV20-1	CSARLPGNTEAFF	TGCAGTGCTCGCCTCCCAGGGAACACTGAAGCTTTCTTT
TRBJ2-7	-	few	TRBV19	CASSFGHSYEQYF	TGTGCCAGTAGTTTTGGGCATTCCTACGAGCAGTACTTC
TRBJ1-2	-	many	TRBV24-1	CATSDPMGGIDGYTF	TGTGCCACCAGTGATCCAATGGGGGGTATTGATGGCTACACCTTC
TRBJ1-1	TRBD1	-	TRBV7-9	CANAGQGDTEAFF	TGTGCCAACGCGGGACAGGGGGACACTGAAGCTTTCTTT
TRBJ2-5	-	many	TRBV20-1	CSARRVEAEETQYF	TGCAGTGCTAGGAGGGTTGAGGCGGAAGAGACCCAGTACTTC
TRBJ1-5	-	few	TRBV20-1	CSAINANSNQPQHF	TGCAGTGCTATCAACGCTAATAGCAATCAGCCCCAGCATTTT
TRBJ2-5	TRBD1	-	TRBV11-2	CASSLDGTVKETQYF	TGTGCCAGCAGCTTAGACGGGACAGTTAAAGAGACCCAGTACTTC
TRBJ1-1	-	-	TRBV12-3/TRBV12-4	CASRIQGHGTEAFF	TGTGCCAGCAGGATACAGGGTCATGGCACTGAAGCTTTCTTT
TRBJ1-1	-	many	TRBV10-3	CASGTSNTEAFF	TGTGCCAGCGGGACGTCGAACACTGAAGCTTTCTTT
TRBJ1-3	-	few	TRBV20-1	CSANRLQGNTIYF	TGCAGTGCTAACCGATTACAGGGAAACACCATATATTTT
TRBJ1-2	-	many	TRBV10-3	CATIRGSGENGYTF	TGTGCCACCATTCGTGGCTCAGGGGAGAATGGCTACACCTTC
TRBJ1-1	-	-	TRBV14	CASSIDGLTAREAFF	TGTGCCAGCAGTATCGACGGACTTACGGCTCGTGAAGCTTTCTTT
TRBJ2-3	-	-	TRBV7-9	CASRQGVGSASTDTQYF	TGTGCCAGCAGACAAGGGGTAGGGTCAGCTAGCACAGATACGCAGTATTTT
TRBJ2-2	-	-	TRBV25-1	CASSYSPGAELFF	TGTGCCAGCAGTTACTCTCCGGGAGCGGAGCTGTTTTTT
TRBJ2-7	-	few	TRBV5-5	CASSRRWESTPYEQYF	TGTGCCAGCAGTCGTCGGTGGGAGTCTACCCCCTACGAGCAGTACTTC
TRBJ1-4	-	-	TRBV7-9	CASRGTVNEKLFF	TGTGCCAGCAGGGGGACGGTTAATGAAAAACTGTTTTTT
TRBJ2-7	TRBD2	once	TRBV7-9	CASSFSGGANEQYF	TGTGCCAGCAGTTTTTCCGGGGGGGCTAACGAGCAGTACTTC
TRBJ1-1	TRBD1	few	TRBV20-1	CSAPRAGQGRDTEAFF	TGCAGTGCTCCGAGGGCCGGACAGGGGAGGGACACTGAAGCTTTCTTT
TRBJ2-7	-	few	TRBV28	CASSSPRVRPYAYEQYF	TGTGCCAGCAGTTCACCCAGAGTTAGACCCTATGCCTACGAGCAGTACTTC
TRBJ2-5	-	many	TRBV29-1	CSDGTQGF	TGCAGCGACGGGACGCAGGGCTTC
TRBJ2-5	-	few	TRBV19	CASGYRVGETQYF	TGTGCCAGTGGTTACAGGGTTGGGGAGACCCAGTACTTC
TRBJ2-5	TRBD1	many	TRBV11-3	CASSRDSVQETQYF	TGTGCCAGCAGTCGGGACAGCGTCCAAGAGACCCAGTACTTC
TRBJ1-5	-	many	TRBV20-1	CSATPGTDSNQPQHF	TGCAGTGCAACGCCCGGGACGGATAGCAATCAGCCCCAGCATTTT
TRBJ2-3	-	-	TRBV2	CASALGAPRGSDTQYF	TGTGCCAGCGCCCTGGGAGCGCCGAGAGGATCAGATACGCAGTATTTT
TRBJ1-4	-	-	TRBV7-2	CASSLSYRTANEKLFF	TGTGCCAGCAGCTTAAGTTATCGGACAGCTAATGAAAAACTGTTTTTT
TRBJ2-5	-	once	TRBV5-6	CASSLRPQYF	TGTGCCAGCAGCTTACGGCCCCAGTACTTC
TRBJ1-6	-	-	TRBV25-1	CASLGKDAYNSPLHF	TGTGCCAGCCTGGGAAAGGACGCCTATAATTCACCCCTCCACTTT
TRBJ2-5	TRBD2	-	TRBV7-2	CASSPPPGGETQYF	TGTGCCAGCTCACCACCCCCGGGAGGAGAGACCCAGTACTTC
TRBJ1-5	-	-	TRBV24-1	CASRPAGEGQPQHF	TGTGCCAGCAGACCGGCGGGGGAGGGTCAGCCCCAGCATTTT